Below, 24 T cell receptor beta chains from the same sample are listed, as sequenced in a study of early T cells in non-severe SARS-CoV-2 infection. TCRdb reprocessed the 5' RACE reads with MiXCR, giving one entry per CDR3 protein. This sample has tens of thousands of distinct CDR3 sequences; approximately 10% occur once, and the top ten carry around 3.6%. This material consisted of whole blood, taken at baseline. The source is an adult who was a healthcare worker with PCR-confirmed SARS-CoV-2 infection or an uninfected control (not recorded which).

This clonotype was picked up a small number of times. The genes are TRBV6-1 and TRBJ1-4; D gene unclear. The CDR3 extends over 12 amino acids. V lost 5 bases and J 8 bases, leaving 9 bases between the germline ends. Germline-derived CDR1 and CDR2 are MNHNS and SASEGT. CDR3 in DNA: TGTGCCAGCAGTAGAAGAACAGAAAAACTGTTTTTT. This codes for CASSRRTEKLFF.

This clonotype was seen a few times. V and J are TRBV4-1 and TRBJ2-4, with 10 bases lining up with TRBD2. V was clipped by 3 bases and J by 0 bases; unmatched bases: 5. Looked up from germline, CDR1 is MGHRA and CDR2 is YSYEKL. This CDR3 has 17 amino acids. As DNA, the CDR3 is TGCGCCAGCAGCCACCCCGGGACTAGCGAAGCCAAAAACATTCAGTACTTC. As protein: CASSHPGTSEAKNIQYF.

This rearrangement joins TRBV2 to TRBJ1-6, with TRBD1 as a possible D gene (6 bases). Germline lookup yields CDR1 SNHLY and CDR2 FYNNEI. With 8 bases removed from V and 14 bases from J, the gap between germline ends came to 22 bases. The CDR3 totals 14 residues. In nucleotides, the CDR3 is TGTGCCAGCCGATCAGGGGTCGGCTCGGGGGCCCTCCACTTT. Its protein is CASRSGVGSGALHF.

This chain joins TRBV12-3 or TRBV12-4 and TRBJ1-6; a possible D gene is TRBD1 (5 bases). V was clipped by 2 bases and J by 7 bases, with 6 bases between them. The CDR3 consists of 13 residues. CDR3 nucleotides: TGTGCCAGCAGTTTATGGGGGAATTCACCCCTCCACTTT. It is translated as CASSLWGNSPLHF.

This rearrangement joins TRBV12-3 or TRBV12-4 to TRBJ1-4; 9 nucleotides agree with TRBD1. With V trimmed by 7 bases and J by 5 bases, 5 bases remained unmatched. This CDR3 is 14 amino acids long. CDR3 sequence reads: CASTRDRANEKLFF. For the CDR3, the DNA is TGTGCCAGCACCCGGGACAGGGCGAATGAAAAACTGTTTTTT.

This clonotype has just a few counts. V gene TRBV7-2 combines with J gene TRBJ1-5; D not certain. Between the trimmed V and J ends, which lost 2 bases and 2 bases, there was a span of 7 bases. Germline CDR1 and CDR2: SGHTA and FQGNSA. This CDR3 region has 14 residues. CDR3 in amino acids: CASSLSVGNQPQHF. Written as DNA, the CDR3 is TGTGCCAGCAGCTTATCGGTCGGCAATCAGCCCCAGCATTTT.

This clonotype has a count of ten or more. This chain links TRBV19 with TRBJ2-7; D tentatively reads TRBD1 or TRBD2 (5 bases each). This CDR3 is built from 14 residues. Trimming left V 3 bases short and J 2 bases short, with 11 bases between. Germline assignment: CDR1 LNHDA and CDR2 SQIVND (reference sequence). The CDR3 DNA is TGTGCCAGTAGTATTGGGACCGTAGCCTACGAGCAGTACTTC. This gives the protein CASSIGTVAYEQYF.

This clonotype occurred a few times. The chain recombines TRBV3-1 with TRBJ2-3; D gene uncertain. Germline V CDR1 and CDR2: LGHDT, YNNKEL (reference sequence). CDR3 length equals 14 residues. Trimming shortened V by 0 bases and J by 0 bases, and 4 bases separated the two germline ends. Here the CDR3 DNA reads TGTGCCAGCAGCCAAGATCTTAGCACAGATACGCAGTATTTT. It encodes CASSQDLSTDTQYF.

This clonotype was recorded a few times. The genes are TRBV4-1 and TRBJ2-5; 9 nucleotides match TRBD1. Trimming removed 2 bases from V and 1 base from J; junction bases left unmatched: 5. CDR1 is MGHRA, CDR2 YSYEKL, per germline. The CDR3 contains 16 residues. CDR3 in DNA: TGCGCCAGCAGCCAAACGACAGGGGGAGTCCAAGAGACCCAGTACTTC. Translating it yields CASSQTTGGVQETQYF.

This clonotype was seen at least ten times. This chain links TRBV7-9 with TRBJ1-2; unclear D gene. Trimming stripped 4 bases from V and 0 bases from J, with 6 bases between. This CDR3 region has 13 residues. Germline V CDR1 and CDR2: SEHNR, FQNEAQ (reference sequence). CDR3: CASSYHSNYGYTF. CDR3 nucleotide sequence: TGTGCCAGCAGCTACCACTCTAACTATGGCTACACCTTC. The variable domain in full, completed from reference TRBV7-9 and TRBJ1-2, reads DTGVSQNPRHKITKRGQNVTFRCDPISEHNRLYWYRQTLGQGPEFLTYFQNEAQLEKSRLLSDRFSAERPKGSFSTLEIQRTEQGDSAMYLCASSYHSNYGYTFGSGTRLTVV.

Turning to this clonotype: A much bigger clone sits one base away, suggesting this may be a read error. The gene calls are TRBV29-1 and TRBJ2-5; 11 bases align to TRBD2. CDR1 is SQVTM and CDR2 is ANQGSEA in the germline V gene. V gave up 4 bases and J gave up 6 bases; unmatched junction bases: 4. This CDR3 comprises 13 residues. The CDR3 DNA follows: TGCAGCGTTGTCGGGACTAGCGGAAAGACCCAGTACTTC. This sequence encodes CSVVGTSGKTQYF.

This clonotype was picked up many times. The V call is TRBV14, the J call TRBJ1-3; 7 nucleotides match TRBD1. This CDR3 has 15 residues. V shed 4 bases, J shed 6 bases, and the junction held 9 bases outside the gene matches. The V gene's germline CDR1 is SGHDN and CDR2 FVKESK. CDR3 DNA: TGTGCCAGCAGCCCTTACAGGGGTATTGAAAACACCATATATTTT. It codes for CASSPYRGIENTIYF.

This sequence joins TRBV3-1 and TRBJ1-2; D gene unclear. V gave up 7 bases and J gave up 2 bases, with 20 bases separating them. Germline CDR1 LGHDT, CDR2 YNNKEL (reference sequence). This CDR3 spans 16 amino acids. The CDR3 DNA reads as TGTGCCAGCACCCGGGGTGGTAGCAGCCAGAACTATGGCTACACCTTC. It encodes CASTRGGSSQNYGYTF.

This clonotype has only a few counts. V is TRBV29-1 and J is TRBJ1-2; D unresolved. Trimming took 7 bases from V and 0 from J, leaving 12 bases between them. This CDR3 comprises 13 residues. Germline V gene data show CDR1 as SQVTM and CDR2 as ANQGSEA. This CDR3 reads CSAPEGANYGYTF. The CDR3 DNA sequence: TGCAGCGCCCCCGAGGGCGCTAACTATGGCTACACCTTC.

This clonotype appeared a few times. The rearrangement joins TRBV5-4 to TRBJ2-2, with D uncertain. Germline CDR1 reads SGHNT; CDR2 reads YYREEE (reference sequence). This CDR3 is built from 15 residues. The V end was cut by 0 bases, the J end by 0 bases, with 6 bases between. CDR3 residues: CASSLDSSNTGELFF. The CDR3 DNA reads as TGTGCCAGCAGCTTGGACAGTTCGAACACCGGGGAGCTGTTTTTT.

This clonotype was observed a few times. CDR3 in DNA: TGTGCCAGCAGTGACCCTAGTCGAGGGGGTACTGAGACCCAGTACTTC. The encoded protein is CASSDPSRGGTETQYF. The rearrangement uses TRBV25-1 and TRBJ2-5; a weak D match, TRBD1 (6 bases). The germline gives CDR1 MGHDK, CDR2 SYGVNS. This CDR3 contains 16 residues. The V end was cut by 3 bases, the J end by 5 bases, with 19 bases between. The complete variable domain, with remaining parts taken from reference TRBV25-1 and TRBJ2-5, reads EADIYQTPRYLVIGTGKKITLECSQTMGHDKMYWYQQDPGMELHLIHYSYGVNSTEKGDLSSESTVSRIRTEHFPLTLESARPSHTSQYLCASSDPSRGGTETQYFGPGTRLLVL.

This clonotype was found many times. CDR3 DNA sequence: TGTGCCAGCAGTGACTATCCAGAGGCTACGCAGTATTTT. As protein: CASSDYPEATQYF. The gene calls are TRBV6-1 and TRBJ2-3; the D is unclear. V lost 3 bases and J 8 bases, leaving 12 bases between the germline ends. This CDR3 has 13 residues. Germline values: CDR1 MNHNS, CDR2 SASEGT.

This clonotype was recorded many times. This rearrangement joins TRBV24-1 to TRBJ2-3, with 11 bases identical to TRBD1. The CDR3 sequence is 15 residues long. Germline CDR1 and CDR2: KGHDR and SFDVKD. The J segment lost 6 bases and the V segment lost 2 bases, leaving 3 bases of the junction unmatched. The CDR3 coding sequence is TGTGCCACCAGTGATTCCGGGACAGGGGGGGATACGCAGTATTTT. Translation: CATSDSGTGGDTQYF.

This clonotype was counted between two and nine times. This sequence joins TRBV2 and TRBJ2-2; D is unclear. The CDR3 is made up of 14 amino acids. Trimming took 7 bases from V and 2 from J, leaving 11 bases between them. Germline V gives CDR1 SNHLY, CDR2 FYNNEI. Here the CDR3 DNA reads TGTGCCAGCAAGGCAGAGAAAAACACCGGGGAGCTGTTTTTT. Translated: CASKAEKNTGELFF.

This clonotype was detected ten times or more. V is TRBV3-1 and J is TRBJ2-3; tentative D call: TRBD2 (5 bases). Trimming left V 0 bases short and J 2 bases short, with 12 bases between. Germline V gene lookup returns CDR1 LGHDT and CDR2 YNNKEL (reference sequence). The CDR3 covers 16 residues. The CDR3 spells CASSQERVGNTDTQYF. Here the CDR3 DNA reads TGTGCCAGCAGCCAAGAGCGGGTGGGGAACACAGATACGCAGTATTTT.

At least ten counts were recorded for this clonotype. V usage is TRBV20-1 and J usage is TRBJ2-1; weak D call: TRBD1 (7 bases). The CDR3 spans 14 residues. V lost 6 bases to trimming and J lost 3 bases, with 15 bases between them. Germline assignment: CDR1 DFQATT and CDR2 SNEGSKA (reference sequence). The DNA for the CDR3 is TGCAGTGCCAGGGGGGCAGTAATCTACAATGAGCAGTTCTTC. Residues: CSARGAVIYNEQFF.

This clonotype was counted only a few times. This rearrangement joins TRBV29-1 to TRBJ2-1; tentative D call: TRBD2 (6 bases). Trimming shortened V by 4 bases and J by 4 bases, and 8 bases separated the two germline ends. The CDR3 consists of 12 residues. Germline V gene data show CDR1 as SQVTM and CDR2 as ANQGSEA. The CDR3, as DNA: TGCAGCGTTGGGAGGGAGTACAATGAGCAGTTCTTC. Residues: CSVGREYNEQFF.

In its sample, this clonotype was seen a few times. This rearrangement joins TRBV20-1 to TRBJ1-1; D is undetermined. CDR1 and CDR2 from the germline V gene are DFQATT and SNEGSKA (reference sequence). This CDR3 comprises 14 residues. Trimming cost V 3 bases and J 4 bases, with 15 bases left between them. Here the CDR3 DNA reads TGCAGTGCTAGGCTGGCGGGGATCGCCACTGAAGCTTTCTTT. Its translation: CSARLAGIATEAFF.

The rearrangement uses TRBV7-9 and TRBJ2-5; tentative D call: TRBD1 (5 bases). The ends were cut back, 4 bases at V and 4 bases at J, with 13 bases in the middle. The CDR3 has 14 residues. Germline CDR1 SEHNR, CDR2 FQNEAQ (reference sequence). The CDR3 spells CASSSSGIPETQYF. The DNA for the CDR3 is TGTGCCAGCAGCTCTTCAGGGATACCAGAGACCCAGTACTTC.